Each of the 26 T cell receptor beta chains below was sequenced from the same sample in a study of blood T cell repertoires in COVID-19. The repertoire was sequenced with immunoSEQ multiplex PCR; TCRdb's copy has only in-frame clones and lacks some. Altogether roughly 400,000 clones are present, around nine tenths being singletons, with the ten largest covering roughly 10%. Sample: PBMCs or T cells enriched from blood (not recorded which). These receptors were taken from a woman between 50 and 59 years old who had recovered from COVID-19.

The chain employs TRBV27 and TRBJ2-3; no clear D gene. Trimming left V 4 bases short and J 7 bases short, with 9 bases between. From germline, CDR1 is MNHEY and CDR2 SMNVEV (reference sequence). CDR3 length: 12 amino acids. The DNA for the CDR3 is TGTGCCAGCAGTTCAAGCAGGAATACGCAGTATTTT. This translates into CASSSSRNTQYF.

The chain joins TRBV4-1 to TRBJ1-2; 7 nucleotides align to TRBD1. V lost 2 bases to trimming and J lost 4 bases; unmatched junction nucleotides: 4. The CDR3 contains 14 residues. CDR1 and CDR2 (germline): MGHRA, YSYEKL. For the CDR3, the DNA is TGCGCCAGCAGCCAACCGGGACAGAGCTATGGCTACACCTTC. Protein sequence: CASSQPGQSYGYTF.

This chain uses TRBV13 with TRBJ2-1; 7 nucleotides align to TRBD2. The CDR3 covers 16 residues. Per the germline V gene, CDR1 is PRHDT and CDR2 is FYEKMQ (reference sequence). V lost 5 bases and J lost 5; bases outside the gene matches: 12. CDR3 amino acids: CASSLLGTTTHNEQFF. The CDR3 nucleotides are TGTGCCAGCAGCCTACTCGGGACTACTACCCACAATGAGCAGTTCTTC.

V is TRBV24-1 and J is TRBJ1-2; D ambiguous. Germline-derived CDR1 and CDR2 are KGHDR and SFDVKD. V was cut by 0 bases and J by 7 bases, with 8 bases left in between. The CDR3 totals 13 residues. The CDR3 protein is CATSDLNAAGYTF. Here the CDR3 DNA reads TGTGCCACCAGTGATTTGAACGCGGCTGGCTACACCTTC.

The V gene is TRBV19, the J gene TRBJ2-1, with D perhaps TRBD1 (5 bases). V lost 7 bases, J lost 0 bases, and 10 bases lay in between. The CDR3 runs 14 residues. The germline CDR1 and CDR2 sequences are LNHDA and SQIVND (reference sequence). Here the CDR3 reads CASNQGLSYNEQFF. The CDR3 nucleotides are TGTGCCAGTAATCAGGGTCTCTCCTACAATGAGCAGTTCTTC.

V and J are TRBV27 and TRBJ1-5; D not resolved. Germline V gene lookup returns CDR1 MNHEY and CDR2 SMNVEV (reference sequence). The V gene lost 4 bases and the J gene lost 5 bases, with 24 bases spanning the gap. CDR3 size: 18 residues. Here the CDR3 reads CASSSRGASLFSDQPQHF. The CDR3 nucleotides read TGTGCCAGCAGTTCCCGGGGAGCATCTCTCTTTTCTGATCAGCCCCAGCATTTT.

V and J are TRBV2 and TRBJ2-6; D is undetermined. The V end lost 3 bases, the J end lost 0 bases, and 15 bases lay between the germline ends. Germline V gene lookup returns CDR1 SNHLY and CDR2 FYNNEI. This CDR3 is built from 18 residues. CDR3 coding DNA: TGTGCCAGCAGTGACTTGGCAGGATTATTCTCTGGGGCCAACGTCCTGACTTTC. This gives the protein CASSDLAGLFSGANVLTF.

V gene TRBV4-3 combines with J gene TRBJ2-2; D possibly corresponds to TRBD2 (5 bases). V shed 0 bases and J shed 6 bases, with 17 bases lying between them. CDR1 LGHNA and CDR2 YSLEER come from the germline V gene. The CDR3 is 17 amino acids. The CDR3 is CASSQDLFRWRSGELFF. DNA of the CDR3: TGCGCCAGCAGCCAAGATCTGTTTCGCTGGAGGTCCGGGGAGCTGTTTTTT.

For the CDR3, the DNA is TGTGCCAGCAGGGTCGGGGGGTTGGCAGATACGCAGTATTTT. Its translation: CASRVGGLADTQYF. The rearrangement uses TRBV2 and TRBJ2-3; 7 bases agree with TRBD2. Germline V gives CDR1 SNHLY, CDR2 FYNNEI. With 6 bases clipped from V and 4 bases from J, the junction kept 7 bases outside the gene matches. This CDR3 is built from 14 residues. Combining the CDR3 with reference TRBV2 and TRBJ2-3 gives the whole variable domain EPEVTQTPSHQVTQMGQEVILRCVPISNHLYFYWYRQILGQKVEFLVSFYNNEISEKSEIFDDQFSVERPDGSNFTLKIRSTKLEDSAMYFCASRVGGLADTQYFGPGTRLTVL.

J is TRBJ2-5 and V is TRBV5-1; TRBD2 aligns across 12 bases. CDR3 length: 19 amino acids. With V trimmed by 0 bases and J by 2 bases, 11 bases remained unmatched. Germline lookup yields CDR1 SGHRS and CDR2 YFSETQ. In DNA form, the CDR3 reads TGCGCCAGCAGCTTGGGCCAGCCTAGCGGGGGGGCTATGCAAGAGACCCAGTACTTC. It specifies CASSLGQPSGGAMQETQYF.

The chain uses TRBV11-2 and TRBJ2-5, with D possibly being TRBD2 (7 bases). There are 16 residues in the CDR3. Germline values: CDR1 SGHAT, CDR2 FQNNGV. The V and J ends lost 2 bases and 0 bases respectively, with 13 bases between them. The CDR3 coding sequence is TGTGCCAGCAGCTTATTGGAAGGGGGGGACCAAGAGACCCAGTACTTC. Translating gives CASSLLEGGDQETQYF.

The chain recombines TRBV9 with TRBJ1-5; the D gene is possibly TRBD1 (6 bases). From germline, CDR1 is SGDLS and CDR2 YYNGEE. The V end was cut by 2 bases, the J end by 8 bases, with 17 bases between. This CDR3 region has 15 residues. CDR3 sequence (DNA): TGTGCCAGCAGCGTCGGTTGGCAGGGGAATGAGCCCCAGCATTTT. It codes for CASSVGWQGNEPQHF.

The chain uses TRBV7-8 and TRBJ2-1; 8 nucleotides agree with TRBD1. CDR1 SGHVS and CDR2 FQNEAQ come from the germline V gene. V lost 5 bases to trimming and J lost 6 bases; unmatched junction nucleotides: 9. The CDR3 loop spans 15 amino acids. The CDR3 bases are TGTGCCAGCAGCGGGGACAGGCCCTTTGGCAATGAGCAGTTCTTC. Protein product: CASSGDRPFGNEQFF.

The rearrangement links TRBV7-2 to TRBJ1-2, with D perhaps TRBD1 (5 bases). The germline V gene encodes CDR1 SGHTA and CDR2 FQGNSA. The CDR3 contains 13 residues. The V end was cut by 7 bases, the J end by 5 bases, with 14 bases between. The CDR3 region has the DNA TGTGCCAGCACGCTAAGGGGCGGTTATGGCTACACCTTC. Protein sequence: CASTLRGGYGYTF. Supplemented by reference TRBV7-2 and TRBJ1-2, the full variable domain reads GAGVSQSPSNKVTEKGKDVELRCDPISGHTALYWYRQSLGQGLEFLIYFQGNSAPDKSGLPSDRFSAERTGGSVSTLTIQRTQQEDSAVYLCASTLRGGYGYTFGSGTRLTVV.

The rearrangement links TRBV5-1 to TRBJ1-3; D is unresolved. Trimming left V 4 bases short and J 2 bases short, with 10 bases between. Per the germline V gene, CDR1 is SGHRS and CDR2 is YFSETQ. CDR3 length: 14 amino acids. CDR3 nucleotides: TGCGCCAGCAGCGAAGGGAGAGCTGGAAACACCATATATTTT. It translates to CASSEGRAGNTIYF.

The gene calls are TRBV5-1 and TRBJ2-5, with 9 bases that match TRBD2. In germline, CDR1 is SGHRS, CDR2 YFSETQ. The CDR3 totals 14 residues. J gave up 3 bases and V 7 bases, and 7 bases lay outside the gene matches. The CDR3 sequence is CASSPSGVEETQYF. The DNA of the CDR3 is TGCGCCAGCTCGCCTAGCGGGGTGGAAGAGACCCAGTACTTC.

The chain uses TRBV19 and TRBJ1-5, with D possibly TRBD1 on 5 matching bases. Germline V gene lookup returns CDR1 LNHDA and CDR2 SQIVND (reference sequence). The CDR3 has 16 amino acids. V lost 2 bases and J lost 3, with 14 bases in between. As DNA, the CDR3 is TGTGCCAGTAGTATATTTTCCGGGGGAAACAATCAGCCCCAGCATTTT. This codes for CASSIFSGGNNQPQHF.

This clone was seen a single time. This chain joins TRBV19 and TRBJ2-1; tentative D call: TRBD1 (6 bases). CDR3 length: 16 residues. Trimming cost V 3 bases and J 0 bases, with 12 bases left between them. In germline, CDR1 is LNHDA, CDR2 SQIVND (reference sequence). CDR3 DNA: TGTGCCAGTAGTATTCCGGGACACATCTCCTACAATGAGCAGTTCTTC. This translates into CASSIPGHISYNEQFF.

This clone was seen a single time. V usage is TRBV5-1 and J usage is TRBJ1-1; D uncertain. The V and J ends lost 0 bases and 0 bases respectively, with 15 bases between them. The CDR3 spans 17 residues. Germline assignment: CDR1 SGHRS and CDR2 YFSETQ. CDR3 protein: CASSLAWGGLMNTEAFF. The DNA of the CDR3 is TGCGCCAGCAGCTTGGCTTGGGGAGGGCTCATGAACACTGAAGCTTTCTTT.

The V and J genes are TRBV27 and TRBJ1-1; maybe TRBD1 (6 bases). The ends were cut back, 5 bases at V and 4 bases at J, with 17 bases in the middle. The CDR3 has 15 amino acids. Germline CDR1 MNHEY, CDR2 SMNVEV (reference sequence). CDR3 protein: CASSPQLTGRTEAFF. In DNA form, the CDR3 reads TGTGCCAGCAGTCCGCAATTAACAGGGCGCACTGAAGCTTTCTTT.

The J gene is TRBJ1-1, the V gene TRBV4-1; no firm D call. The CDR3 consists of 15 residues. CDR1 and CDR2 (germline): MGHRA, YSYEKL. With 0 bases removed from V and 7 bases from J, the gap between germline ends came to 15 bases. CDR3: CASSQDRGTASEAFF. In DNA form, the CDR3 reads TGCGCCAGCAGCCAAGATCGGGGAACAGCGAGTGAAGCTTTCTTT.

This clone was picked up one time. The chain is built from TRBV3-1 (or the pseudogene TRBV3-2) and TRBJ2-7; 8 positions agree with TRBD1. Looked up from germline, CDR1 is LGHDT and CDR2 is YNNKEL (reference sequence). V shed 4 bases, J shed 2 bases, and the junction held 4 bases outside the gene matches. The CDR3 consists of 14 residues. The CDR3 DNA reads TGTGCCAGCAGCCCCTTGACAGGGGCCTACGAGCAGTACTTC. It translates to CASSPLTGAYEQYF.

The chain has TRBV29-1 and TRBJ1-3, with 9 bases aligning to TRBD1. CDR1 and CDR2 (germline): SQVTM, ANQGSEA. This CDR3 is built from 15 residues. The V and J ends lost 6 bases and 0 bases, in that order; junction bases with no gene match: 6. CDR3 sequence: CSVEDRGSSGNTIYF. CDR3 DNA: TGCAGCGTGGAGGACAGGGGAAGCTCTGGAAACACCATATATTTT.

This clone was seen more than once but under ten times. The chain couples TRBV7-6 to TRBJ2-1; TRBD2 matches 9 bases. There are 16 residues in the CDR3. V dropped 2 bases and J dropped 5; count of bases not matched to a gene: 7. Germline lookup yields CDR1 SGHVS and CDR2 FNYEAQ. The CDR3 DNA reads as TGTGCCAGCAGCTTATTGACAGCGGGGGGAAACAATGAGCAGTTCTTC. This translates into CASSLLTAGGNNEQFF.

The table lists this clone with a count of one. The chain carries TRBV28 and TRBJ1-1, with 8 bases matching TRBD1. The CDR3 consists of 13 residues. J lost 4 bases, V lost 6 bases, and 4 bases had no gene match. Germline-derived CDR1 and CDR2 are MDHEN and SYDVKM. CDR3 in amino acids: CASRGQVSTEAFF. As DNA, the CDR3 is TGTGCCAGCAGGGGACAGGTCTCCACTGAAGCTTTCTTT.

The chain joins TRBV3-1 (or the pseudogene TRBV3-2) to TRBJ2-7, with a possible D match to TRBD1 (5 bases). The germline V gene encodes CDR1 LGHDT and CDR2 YNNKEL (reference sequence). Trimming left V 5 bases short and J 0 bases short, with 11 bases between. The CDR3 sequence is 14 residues long. The CDR3 spells CASSSGALSYEQYF. CDR3 nucleotide sequence: TGTGCCAGCAGCTCTGGGGCCCTCTCCTACGAGCAGTACTTC.